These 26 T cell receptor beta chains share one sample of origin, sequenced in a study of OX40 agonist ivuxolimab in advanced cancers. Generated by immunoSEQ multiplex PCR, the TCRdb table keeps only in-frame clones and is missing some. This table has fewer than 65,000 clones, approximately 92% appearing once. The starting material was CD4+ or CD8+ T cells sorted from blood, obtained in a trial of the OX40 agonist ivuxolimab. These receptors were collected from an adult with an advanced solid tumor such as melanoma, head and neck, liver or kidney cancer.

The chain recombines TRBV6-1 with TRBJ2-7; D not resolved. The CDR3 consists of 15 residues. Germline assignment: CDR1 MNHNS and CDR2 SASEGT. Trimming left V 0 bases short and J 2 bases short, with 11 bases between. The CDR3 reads CASSEAGASPYEQYF. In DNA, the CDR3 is TGTGCCAGCAGTGAAGCTGGAGCGTCCCCCTACGAGCAGTACTTC.

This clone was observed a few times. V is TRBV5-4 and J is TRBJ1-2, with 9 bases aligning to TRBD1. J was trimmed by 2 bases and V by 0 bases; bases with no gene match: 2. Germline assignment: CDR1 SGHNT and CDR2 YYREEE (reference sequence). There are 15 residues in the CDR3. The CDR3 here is CASSLGDRENYGYTF. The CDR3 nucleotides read TGTGCCAGCAGCTTGGGGGACAGGGAGAACTATGGCTACACCTTC.

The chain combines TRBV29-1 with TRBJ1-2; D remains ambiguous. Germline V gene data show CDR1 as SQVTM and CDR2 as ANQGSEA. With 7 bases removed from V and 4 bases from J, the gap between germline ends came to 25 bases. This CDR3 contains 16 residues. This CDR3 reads CSAPGGQSEYGYGYTF. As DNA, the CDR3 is TGCAGCGCCCCTGGCGGCCAGTCAGAGTACGGCTATGGCTACACCTTC.

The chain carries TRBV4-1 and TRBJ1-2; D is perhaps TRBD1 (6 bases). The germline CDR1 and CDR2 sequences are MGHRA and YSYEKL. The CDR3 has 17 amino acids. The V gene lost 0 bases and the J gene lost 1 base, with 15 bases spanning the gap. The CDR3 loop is CASSQDNRAGFNYGYTF. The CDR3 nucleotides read TGCGCCAGCAGCCAAGATAACAGGGCCGGATTTAACTATGGCTACACCTTC.

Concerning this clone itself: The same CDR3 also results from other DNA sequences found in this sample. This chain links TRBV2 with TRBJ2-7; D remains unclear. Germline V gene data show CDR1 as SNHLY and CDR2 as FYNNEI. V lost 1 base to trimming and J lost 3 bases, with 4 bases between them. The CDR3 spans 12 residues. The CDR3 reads CASSEGGYEQYF. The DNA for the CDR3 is TGTGCCAGCAGTGAAGGGGGCTACGAGCAGTACTTC.

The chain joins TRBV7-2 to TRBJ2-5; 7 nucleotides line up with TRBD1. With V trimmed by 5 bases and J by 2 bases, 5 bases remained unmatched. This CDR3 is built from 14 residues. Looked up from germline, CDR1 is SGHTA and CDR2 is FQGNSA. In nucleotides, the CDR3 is TGTGCCAGCAGCCAGCGGACAGGACAAGAGACCCAGTACTTC. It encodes CASSQRTGQETQYF. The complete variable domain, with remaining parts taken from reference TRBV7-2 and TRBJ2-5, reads GAGVSQSPSNKVTEKGKDVELRCDPISGHTALYWYRQSLGQGLEFLIYFQGNSAPDKSGLPSDRFSAERTGGSVSTLTIQRTQQEDSAVYLCASSQRTGQETQYFGPGTRLLVL.

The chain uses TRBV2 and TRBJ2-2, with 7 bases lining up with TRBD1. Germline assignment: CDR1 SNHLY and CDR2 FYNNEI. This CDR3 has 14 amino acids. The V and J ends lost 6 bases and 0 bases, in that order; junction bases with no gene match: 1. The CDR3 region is CASRTGANTGELFF. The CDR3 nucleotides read TGTGCCAGCAGAACAGGGGCGAACACCGGGGAGCTGTTTTTT. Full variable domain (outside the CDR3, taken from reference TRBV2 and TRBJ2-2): EPEVTQTPSHQVTQMGQEVILRCVPISNHLYFYWYRQILGQKVEFLVSFYNNEISEKSEIFDDQFSVERPDGSNFTLKIRSTKLEDSAMYFCASRTGANTGELFFGEGSRLTVL.

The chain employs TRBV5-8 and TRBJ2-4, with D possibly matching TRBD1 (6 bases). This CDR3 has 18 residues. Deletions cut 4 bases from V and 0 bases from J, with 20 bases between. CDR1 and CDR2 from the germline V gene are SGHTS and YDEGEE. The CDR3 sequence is CASSGVLRTAGAKNIQYF. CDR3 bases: TGTGCCAGCAGCGGAGTACTCCGGACAGCCGGAGCCAAAAACATTCAGTACTTC.

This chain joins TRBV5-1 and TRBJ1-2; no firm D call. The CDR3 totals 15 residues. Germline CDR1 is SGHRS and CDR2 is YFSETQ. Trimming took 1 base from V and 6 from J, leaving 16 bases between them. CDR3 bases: TGCGCCAGCAGCTTGACCCGGACCCCTAGGGATGGCTACACCTTC. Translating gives CASSLTRTPRDGYTF.

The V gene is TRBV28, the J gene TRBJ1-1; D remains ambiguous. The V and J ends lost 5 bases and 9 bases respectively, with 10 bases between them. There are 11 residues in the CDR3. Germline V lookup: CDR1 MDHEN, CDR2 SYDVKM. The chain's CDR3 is CASSPKRQAFF. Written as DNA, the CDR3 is TGTGCCAGCAGTCCTAAACGACAAGCTTTCTTT.

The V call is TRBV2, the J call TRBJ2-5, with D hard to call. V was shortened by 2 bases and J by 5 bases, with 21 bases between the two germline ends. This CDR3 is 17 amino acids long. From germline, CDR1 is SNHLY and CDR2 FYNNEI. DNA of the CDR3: TGTGCCAGCAGTGAATCCGAGCGAGCCTCCCTTGGGGAGACCCAGTACTTC. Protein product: CASSESERASLGETQYF. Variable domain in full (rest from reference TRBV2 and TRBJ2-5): EPEVTQTPSHQVTQMGQEVILRCVPISNHLYFYWYRQILGQKVEFLVSFYNNEISEKSEIFDDQFSVERPDGSNFTLKIRSTKLEDSAMYFCASSESERASLGETQYFGPGTRLLVL.

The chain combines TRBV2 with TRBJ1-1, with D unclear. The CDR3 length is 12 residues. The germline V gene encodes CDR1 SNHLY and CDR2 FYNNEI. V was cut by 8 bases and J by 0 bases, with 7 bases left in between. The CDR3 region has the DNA TGTGCCAGCCGGACCCTGAACACTGAAGCTTTCTTT. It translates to CASRTLNTEAFF.

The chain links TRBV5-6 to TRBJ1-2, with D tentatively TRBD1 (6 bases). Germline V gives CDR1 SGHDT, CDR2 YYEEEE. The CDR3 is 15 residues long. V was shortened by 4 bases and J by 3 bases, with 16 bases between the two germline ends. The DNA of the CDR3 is TGTGCCAGCAGCCTCCTTACAGGGATAGACTATGGCTACACCTTC. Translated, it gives CASSLLTGIDYGYTF. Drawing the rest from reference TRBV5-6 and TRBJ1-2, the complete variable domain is DAGVTQSPTHLIKTRGQQVTLRCSPKSGHDTVSWYQQALGQGPQFIFQYYEEEERQRGNFPDRFSGHQFPNYSSELNVNALLLGDSALYLCASSLLTGIDYGYTFGSGTRLTVV.

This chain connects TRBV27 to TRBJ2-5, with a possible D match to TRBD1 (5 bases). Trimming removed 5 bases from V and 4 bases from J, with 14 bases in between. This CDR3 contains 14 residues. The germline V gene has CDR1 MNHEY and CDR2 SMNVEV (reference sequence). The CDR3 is CASSLGRVPETQYF. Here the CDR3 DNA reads TGTGCCAGCAGTCTCGGCAGGGTTCCAGAGACCCAGTACTTC.

The DNA for the CDR3 is TGTGCCAGCAGCTTCGGGGGACCTAACACTGAAGCTTTCTTT. Translated, it gives CASSFGGPNTEAFF. This chain joins TRBV7-3 and TRBJ1-1, with D possibly TRBD1 on 5 matching bases. Germline CDR1 reads SGHTA; CDR2 reads FQGTGA. The CDR3 consists of 14 residues. V lost 3 bases to trimming and J lost 2 bases, with 10 bases between them.

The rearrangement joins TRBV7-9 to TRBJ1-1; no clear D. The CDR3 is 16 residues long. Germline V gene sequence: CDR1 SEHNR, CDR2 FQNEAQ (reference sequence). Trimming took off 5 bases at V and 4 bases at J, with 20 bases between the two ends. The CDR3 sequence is CASSVVRGIAGTEAFF. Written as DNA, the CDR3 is TGTGCCAGCAGCGTAGTTCGGGGAATTGCGGGCACTGAAGCTTTCTTT. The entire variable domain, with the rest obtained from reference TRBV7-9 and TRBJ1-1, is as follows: DTGVSQNPRHKITKRGQNVTFRCDPISEHNRLYWYRQTLGQGPEFLTYFQNEAQLEKSRLLSDRFSAERPKGSFSTLEIQRTEQGDSAMYLCASSVVRGIAGTEAFFGQGTRLTVV.

The CDR3 sequence is CASSEGQETQYF. The DNA for the CDR3 is TGCGCCAGCAGCGAAGGCCAAGAGACCCAGTACTTC. This chain joins TRBV5-1 and TRBJ2-5, with D uncertain. V was pared by 4 bases and J by 1 base, with 5 bases between. Germline CDR1 and CDR2: SGHRS and YFSETQ. CDR3 length: 12 amino acids.

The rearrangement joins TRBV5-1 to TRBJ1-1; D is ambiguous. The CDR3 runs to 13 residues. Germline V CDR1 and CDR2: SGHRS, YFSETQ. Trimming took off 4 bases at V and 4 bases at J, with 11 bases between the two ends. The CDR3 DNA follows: TGCGCCAGCAGCACATTAGTTTCCACTGAAGCTTTCTTT. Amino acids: CASSTLVSTEAFF.

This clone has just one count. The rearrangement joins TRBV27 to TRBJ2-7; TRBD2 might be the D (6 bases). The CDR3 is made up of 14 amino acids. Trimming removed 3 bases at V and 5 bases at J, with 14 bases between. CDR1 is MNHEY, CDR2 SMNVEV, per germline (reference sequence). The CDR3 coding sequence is TGTGCCAGCAGTTTCATGGAGGGCAAGGACGAGCAGTACTTC. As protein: CASSFMEGKDEQYF.

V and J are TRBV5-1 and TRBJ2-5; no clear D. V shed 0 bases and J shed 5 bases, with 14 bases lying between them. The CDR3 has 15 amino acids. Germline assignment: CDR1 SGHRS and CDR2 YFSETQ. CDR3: CASSLEVVGTETQYF. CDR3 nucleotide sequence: TGCGCCAGCAGCTTGGAGGTCGTAGGTACTGAGACCCAGTACTTC. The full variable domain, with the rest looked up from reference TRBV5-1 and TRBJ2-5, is KAGVTQTPRYLIKTRGQQVTLSCSPISGHRSVSWYQQTPGQGLQFLFEYFSETQRNKGNFPGRFSGRQFSNSRSEMNVSTLELGDSALYLCASSLEVVGTETQYFGPGTRLLVL.

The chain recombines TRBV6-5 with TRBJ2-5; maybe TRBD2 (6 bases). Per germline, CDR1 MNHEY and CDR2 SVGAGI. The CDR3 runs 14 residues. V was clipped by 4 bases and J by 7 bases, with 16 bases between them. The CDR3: CASSFVAADGTQYF. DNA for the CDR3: TGTGCCAGCAGTTTTGTAGCGGCAGACGGGACCCAGTACTTC.

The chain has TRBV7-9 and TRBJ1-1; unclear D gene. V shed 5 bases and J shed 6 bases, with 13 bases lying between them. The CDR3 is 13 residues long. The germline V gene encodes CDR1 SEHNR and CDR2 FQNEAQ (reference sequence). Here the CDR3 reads CASSRSKTAEAFF. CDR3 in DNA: TGTGCCAGCAGCCGCTCAAAGACGGCTGAAGCTTTCTTT.

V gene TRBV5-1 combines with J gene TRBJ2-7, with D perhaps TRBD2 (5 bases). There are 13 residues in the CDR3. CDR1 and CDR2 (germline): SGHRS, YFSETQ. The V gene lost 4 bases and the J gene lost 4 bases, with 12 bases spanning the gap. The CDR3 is CASSPEARYEQYF. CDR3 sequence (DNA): TGCGCCAGCAGCCCGGAGGCACGATACGAGCAGTACTTC.

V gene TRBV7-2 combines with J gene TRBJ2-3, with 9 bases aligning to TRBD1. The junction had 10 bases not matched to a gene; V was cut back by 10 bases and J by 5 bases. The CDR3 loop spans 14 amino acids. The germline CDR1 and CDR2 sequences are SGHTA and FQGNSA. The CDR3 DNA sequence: TGTGCCACCGCCCAGGACAGGGGTGAAGATACGCAGTATTTT. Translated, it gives CATAQDRGEDTQYF. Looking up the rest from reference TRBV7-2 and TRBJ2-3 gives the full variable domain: GAGVSQSPSNKVTEKGKDVELRCDPISGHTALYWYRQSLGQGLEFLIYFQGNSAPDKSGLPSDRFSAERTGGSVSTLTIQRTQQEDSAVYLCATAQDRGEDTQYFGPGTRLTVL.

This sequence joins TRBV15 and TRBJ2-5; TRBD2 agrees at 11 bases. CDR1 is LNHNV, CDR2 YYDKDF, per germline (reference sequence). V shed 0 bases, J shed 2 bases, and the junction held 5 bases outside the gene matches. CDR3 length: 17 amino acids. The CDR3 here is CATSRDLGTSGQETQYF. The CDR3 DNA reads TGTGCCACCAGCAGAGATCTGGGGACTAGCGGTCAAGAGACCCAGTACTTC.

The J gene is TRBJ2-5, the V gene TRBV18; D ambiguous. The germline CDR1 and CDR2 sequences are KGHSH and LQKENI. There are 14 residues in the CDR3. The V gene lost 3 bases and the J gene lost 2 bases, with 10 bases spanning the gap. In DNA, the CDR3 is TGTGCCAGCTCACCCATCGAATTACAAGAGACCCAGTACTTC. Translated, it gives CASSPIELQETQYF.